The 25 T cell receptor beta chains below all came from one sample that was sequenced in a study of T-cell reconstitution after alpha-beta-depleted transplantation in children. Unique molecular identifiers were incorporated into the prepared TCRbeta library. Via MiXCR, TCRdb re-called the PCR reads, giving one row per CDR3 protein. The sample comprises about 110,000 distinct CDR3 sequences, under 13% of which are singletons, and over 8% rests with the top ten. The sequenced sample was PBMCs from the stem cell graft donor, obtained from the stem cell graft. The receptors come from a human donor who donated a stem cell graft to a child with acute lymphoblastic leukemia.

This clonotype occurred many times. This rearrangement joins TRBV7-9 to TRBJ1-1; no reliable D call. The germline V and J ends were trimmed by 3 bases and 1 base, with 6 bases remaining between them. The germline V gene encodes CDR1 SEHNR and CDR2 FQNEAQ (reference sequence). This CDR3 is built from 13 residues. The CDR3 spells CASSLGKNTEAFF. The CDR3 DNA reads TGTGCCAGCAGCTTGGGGAAGAACACTGAAGCTTTCTTT.

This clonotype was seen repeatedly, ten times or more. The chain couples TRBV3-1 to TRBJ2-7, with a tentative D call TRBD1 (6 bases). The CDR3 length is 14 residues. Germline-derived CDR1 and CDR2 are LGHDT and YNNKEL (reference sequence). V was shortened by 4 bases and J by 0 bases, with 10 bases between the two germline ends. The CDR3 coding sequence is TGTGCCAGCAGCCCAGGGGCTTTCTCCTACGAGCAGTACTTC. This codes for CASSPGAFSYEQYF.

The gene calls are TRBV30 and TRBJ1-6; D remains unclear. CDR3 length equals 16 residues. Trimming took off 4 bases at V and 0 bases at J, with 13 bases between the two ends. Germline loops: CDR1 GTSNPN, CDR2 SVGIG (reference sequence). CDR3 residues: CAWITTDRSYNSPLHF. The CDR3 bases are TGTGCCTGGATTACTACCGACCGCTCCTATAATTCACCCCTCCACTTT.

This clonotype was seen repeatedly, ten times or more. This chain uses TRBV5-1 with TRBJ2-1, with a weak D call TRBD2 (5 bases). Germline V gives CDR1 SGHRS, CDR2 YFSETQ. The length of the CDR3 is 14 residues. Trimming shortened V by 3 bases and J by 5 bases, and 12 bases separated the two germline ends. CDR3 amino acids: CASSSSVTNNEQFF. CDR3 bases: TGCGCCAGCAGCTCCTCCGTGACTAACAATGAGCAGTTCTTC.

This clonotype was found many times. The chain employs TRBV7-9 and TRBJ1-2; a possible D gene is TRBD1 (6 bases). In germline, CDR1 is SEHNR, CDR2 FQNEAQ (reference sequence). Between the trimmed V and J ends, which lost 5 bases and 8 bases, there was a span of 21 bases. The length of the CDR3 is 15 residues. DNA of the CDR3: TGTGCCAGCAGCCCCCGGACAGTGGGCTACGAGGGCTACACCTTC. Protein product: CASSPRTVGYEGYTF.

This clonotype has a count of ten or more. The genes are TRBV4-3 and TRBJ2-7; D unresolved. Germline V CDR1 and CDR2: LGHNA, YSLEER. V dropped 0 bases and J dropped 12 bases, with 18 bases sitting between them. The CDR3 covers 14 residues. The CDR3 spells CASSQDHRHSITYF. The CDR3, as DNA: TGCGCCAGCAGCCAAGACCACAGACACTCAATAACGTACTTC.

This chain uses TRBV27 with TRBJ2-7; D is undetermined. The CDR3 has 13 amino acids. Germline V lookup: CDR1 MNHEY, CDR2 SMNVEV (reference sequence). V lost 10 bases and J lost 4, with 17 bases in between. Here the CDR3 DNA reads TGTGCCATGAGCTTTATCCCCGCGTACGAGCAGTACTTC. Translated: CAMSFIPAYEQYF.

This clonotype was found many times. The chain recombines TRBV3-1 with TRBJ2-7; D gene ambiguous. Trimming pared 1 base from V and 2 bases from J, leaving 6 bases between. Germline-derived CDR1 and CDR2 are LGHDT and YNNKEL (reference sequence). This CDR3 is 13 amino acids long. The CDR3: CASSQVGAYEQYF. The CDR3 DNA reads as TGTGCCAGCAGCCAAGTTGGTGCCTACGAGCAGTACTTC.

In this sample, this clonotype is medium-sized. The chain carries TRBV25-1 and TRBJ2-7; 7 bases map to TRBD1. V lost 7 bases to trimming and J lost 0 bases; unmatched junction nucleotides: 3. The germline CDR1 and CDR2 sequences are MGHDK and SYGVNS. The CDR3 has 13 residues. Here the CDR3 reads CASIGDSSYEQYF. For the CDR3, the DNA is TGTGCCAGCATCGGGGACAGCTCCTACGAGCAGTACTTC.

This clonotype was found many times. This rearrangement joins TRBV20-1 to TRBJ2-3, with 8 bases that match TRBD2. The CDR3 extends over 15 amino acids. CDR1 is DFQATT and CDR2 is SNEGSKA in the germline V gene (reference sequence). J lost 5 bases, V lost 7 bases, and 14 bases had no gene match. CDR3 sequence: CSVRLSGRGEDTQYF. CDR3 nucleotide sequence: TGCAGTGTTAGGTTAAGCGGGAGAGGGGAAGATACGCAGTATTTT.

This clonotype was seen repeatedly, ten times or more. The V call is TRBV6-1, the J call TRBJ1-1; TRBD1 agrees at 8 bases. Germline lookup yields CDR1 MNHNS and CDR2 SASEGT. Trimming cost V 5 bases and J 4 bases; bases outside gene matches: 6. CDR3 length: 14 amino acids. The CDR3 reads CASSRDRIATEAFF. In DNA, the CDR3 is TGTGCCAGCAGTAGGGACAGGATCGCCACTGAAGCTTTCTTT.

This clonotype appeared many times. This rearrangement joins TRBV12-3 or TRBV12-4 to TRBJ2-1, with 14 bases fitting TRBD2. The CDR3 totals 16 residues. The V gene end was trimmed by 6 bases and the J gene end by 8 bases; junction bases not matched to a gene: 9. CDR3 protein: CASRFAPGLAGDEQFF. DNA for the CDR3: TGTGCCAGCAGGTTTGCCCCGGGACTAGCGGGAGATGAGCAGTTCTTC.

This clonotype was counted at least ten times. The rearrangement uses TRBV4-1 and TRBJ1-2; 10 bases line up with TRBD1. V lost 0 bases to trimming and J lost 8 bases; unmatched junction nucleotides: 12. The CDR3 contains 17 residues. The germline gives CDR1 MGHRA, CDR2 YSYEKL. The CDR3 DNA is TGCGCCAGCAGCCAAGATTCGGGACAGGGGAAGGTGAGGGGCTACACCTTC. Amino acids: CASSQDSGQGKVRGYTF.

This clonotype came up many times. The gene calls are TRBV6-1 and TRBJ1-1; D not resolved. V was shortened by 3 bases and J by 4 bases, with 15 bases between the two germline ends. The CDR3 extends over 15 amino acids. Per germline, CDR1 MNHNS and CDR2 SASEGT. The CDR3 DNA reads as TGTGCCAGCAGTGACCCTTCAAAGGGAGGCACTGAAGCTTTCTTT. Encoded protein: CASSDPSKGGTEAFF.

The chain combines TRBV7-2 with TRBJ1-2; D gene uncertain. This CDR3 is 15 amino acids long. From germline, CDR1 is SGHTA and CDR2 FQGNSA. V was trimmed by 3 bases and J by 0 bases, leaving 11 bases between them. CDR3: CASSFRRTTNYGYTF. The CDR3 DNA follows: TGTGCCAGCAGCTTTCGAAGGACTACTAACTATGGCTACACCTTC.

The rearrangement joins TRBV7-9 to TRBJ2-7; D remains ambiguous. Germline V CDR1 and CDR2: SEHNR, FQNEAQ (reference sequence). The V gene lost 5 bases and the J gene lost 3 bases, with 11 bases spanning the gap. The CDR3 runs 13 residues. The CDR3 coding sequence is TGTGCCAGCAGCCTTAGAGGTGGCTACGAGCAGTACTTC. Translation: CASSLRGGYEQYF.

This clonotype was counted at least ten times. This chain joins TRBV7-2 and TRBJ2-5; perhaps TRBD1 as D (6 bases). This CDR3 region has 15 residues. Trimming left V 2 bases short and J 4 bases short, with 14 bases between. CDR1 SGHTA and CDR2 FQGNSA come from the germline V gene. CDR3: CASSLNRAGGETQYF. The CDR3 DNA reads TGTGCCAGCAGCTTAAACAGGGCCGGCGGAGAGACCCAGTACTTC.

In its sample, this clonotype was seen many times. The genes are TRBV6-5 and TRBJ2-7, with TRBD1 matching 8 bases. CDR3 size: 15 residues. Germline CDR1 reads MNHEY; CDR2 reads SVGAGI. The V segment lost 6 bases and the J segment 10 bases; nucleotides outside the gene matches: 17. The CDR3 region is CASSLSRTGFIPQYF. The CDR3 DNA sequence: TGTGCCAGCAGCCTCTCTCGGACAGGGTTTATACCCCAGTACTTC.

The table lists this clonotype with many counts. The CDR3 here is CASSLKQGNSPLHF. The DNA of the CDR3 is TGTGCCAGCAGCTTAAAACAGGGGAATTCACCCCTCCACTTT. The chain combines TRBV7-2 with TRBJ1-6, with 7 bases that match TRBD1. This CDR3 region has 14 residues. After removal of 2 bases from V and 7 bases from J, the junction contained 2 bases not matched to a gene. Germline CDR1 is SGHTA and CDR2 is FQGNSA.

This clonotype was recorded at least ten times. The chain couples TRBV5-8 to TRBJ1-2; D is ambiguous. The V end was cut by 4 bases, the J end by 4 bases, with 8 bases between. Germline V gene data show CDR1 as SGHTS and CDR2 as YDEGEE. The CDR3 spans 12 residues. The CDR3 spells CASSIDFYGYTF. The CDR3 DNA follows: TGTGCCAGCAGCATTGACTTCTATGGCTACACCTTC. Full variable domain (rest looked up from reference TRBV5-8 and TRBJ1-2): EAGVTQSPTHLIKTRGQQATLRCSPISGHTSVYWYQQALGLGLQFLLWYDEGEERNRGNFPPRFSGRQFPNYSSELNVNALELEDSALYLCASSIDFYGYTFGSGTRLTVV.

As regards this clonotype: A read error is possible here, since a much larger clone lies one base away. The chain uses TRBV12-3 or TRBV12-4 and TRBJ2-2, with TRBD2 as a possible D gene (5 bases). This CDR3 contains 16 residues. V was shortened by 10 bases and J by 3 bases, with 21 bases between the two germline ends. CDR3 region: CATTKARGRDTGELFF. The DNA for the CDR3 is TGTGCCACCACAAAGGCCAGAGGGCGGGACACCGGGGAGCTGTTTTTT.

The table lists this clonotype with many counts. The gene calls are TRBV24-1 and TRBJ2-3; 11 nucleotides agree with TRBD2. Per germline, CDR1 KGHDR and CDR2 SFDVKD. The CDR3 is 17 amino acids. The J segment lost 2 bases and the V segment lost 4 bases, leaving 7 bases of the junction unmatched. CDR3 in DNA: TGTGCCACCAGTGACCCAACTAGCGGGAGAGTCACAGATACGCAGTATTTT. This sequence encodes CATSDPTSGRVTDTQYF.

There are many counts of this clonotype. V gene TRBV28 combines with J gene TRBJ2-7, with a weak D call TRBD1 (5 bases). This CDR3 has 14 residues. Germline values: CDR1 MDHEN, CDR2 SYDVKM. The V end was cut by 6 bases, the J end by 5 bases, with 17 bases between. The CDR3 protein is CASSPDRGSDEQYF. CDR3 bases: TGTGCCAGCAGCCCCGACAGAGGATCCGACGAGCAGTACTTC.

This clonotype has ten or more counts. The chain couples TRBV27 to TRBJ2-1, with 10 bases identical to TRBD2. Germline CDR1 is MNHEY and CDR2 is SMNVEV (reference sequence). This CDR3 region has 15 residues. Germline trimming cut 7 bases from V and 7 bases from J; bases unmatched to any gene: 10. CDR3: CASTEAGGPENEQFF. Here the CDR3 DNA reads TGTGCCAGCACCGAAGCGGGAGGGCCTGAGAATGAGCAGTTCTTC.

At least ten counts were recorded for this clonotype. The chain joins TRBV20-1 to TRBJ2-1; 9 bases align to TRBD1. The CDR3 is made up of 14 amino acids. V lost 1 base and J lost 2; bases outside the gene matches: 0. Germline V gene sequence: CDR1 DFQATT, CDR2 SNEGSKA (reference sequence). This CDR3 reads CSARGQGAYNEQFF. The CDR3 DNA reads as TGCAGTGCTAGAGGACAGGGGGCCTACAATGAGCAGTTCTTC.